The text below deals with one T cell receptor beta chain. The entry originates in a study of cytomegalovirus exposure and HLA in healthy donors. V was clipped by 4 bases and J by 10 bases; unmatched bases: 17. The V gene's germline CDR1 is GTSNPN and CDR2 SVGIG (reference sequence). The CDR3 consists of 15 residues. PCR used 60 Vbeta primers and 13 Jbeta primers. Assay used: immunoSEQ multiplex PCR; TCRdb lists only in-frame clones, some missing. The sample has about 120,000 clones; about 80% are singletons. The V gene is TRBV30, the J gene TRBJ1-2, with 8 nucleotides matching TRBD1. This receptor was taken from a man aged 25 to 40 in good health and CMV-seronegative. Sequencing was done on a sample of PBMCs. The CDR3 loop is CAWTTRRTGSRHYTF. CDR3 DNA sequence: TGTGCCTGGACCACTAGGAGGACAGGGTCGCGTCACTACACCTTC.